Presented here are 19 T cell receptor beta chains from one specimen sequenced in a study of blood T cells in healthy people across ages. It was with a sample-barcoded 5' primer and a J-beta primer mix that a second PCR of about 7 to 12 cycles was run. TCRdb re-derived calls from the 5' RACE reads in MiXCR, one entry per CDR3 protein. The sample includes 850,000 to 1,100,000 distinct CDR3 sequences, 35% to 45% of them seen just once. Sequencing was carried out using blood. The receptor set was obtained from a man between 18 and 35 years old in good health.

In the case of this clonotype: Compared with germline, one end of the junction differs, possibly owing to a read error. The rearrangement joins TRBV2 to TRBJ2-3; D is unresolved. The CDR3 extends over 14 amino acids. Germline CDR1 and CDR2: SNHLY and FYNNEI. The CDR3 here is CVSSVPSSQDTQYF. In nucleotides, the CDR3 is TGTGTCAGCAGTGTTCCTAGTTCCCAAGATACGCAGTATTTT.

The chain joins TRBV5-1 to TRBJ1-1, with 8 positions matching TRBD1. Germline values: CDR1 SGHRS, CDR2 YFSETQ. V lost 2 bases, J lost 7 bases, and 10 bases stayed unmatched. CDR3 size: 15 residues. CDR3 protein: CASSFPDRDSNEAFF. CDR3 bases: TGCGCCAGCAGCTTCCCGGACAGGGACTCGAATGAAGCTTTCTTT.

This clonotype was counted ten times or more. The chain links TRBV6-6 to TRBJ1-1; D is perhaps TRBD1 (6 bases). The CDR3 spans 14 residues. CDR1 is MNHNY, CDR2 SVGAGI, per germline (reference sequence). Trimming removed 2 bases at V and 6 bases at J, with 13 bases between. The CDR3 DNA is TGTGCCAGCAGTTACACCACAGGGCCCCCTGAAGCTTTCTTT. The encoded protein is CASSYTTGPPEAFF.

This clonotype was seen only a few times. V usage is TRBV29-1 and J usage is TRBJ2-7, with a weak D call TRBD1 (6 bases). The CDR3 contains 14 residues. Germline V gives CDR1 SQVTM, CDR2 ANQGSEA. Trimming left V 4 bases short and J 0 bases short, with 13 bases between. The CDR3 loop reads CSVGDDRTSYEQYF. The CDR3 DNA follows: TGCAGCGTTGGCGACGACAGGACCTCCTACGAGCAGTACTTC.

Of note for this clonotype: The germline gene is not matched at one end of the junction; a read error may be the cause. The V gene is TRBV5-1, the J gene TRBJ2-3; D remains unclear. Germline CDR1 SGHRS, CDR2 YFSETQ. CDR3 length: 12 residues. The CDR3 here is CARSFTTDTQYF. The CDR3 DNA sequence: TGCGCCCGCAGCTTCACCACAGATACGCAGTATTTT. The full variable domain, with the rest looked up from reference TRBV5-1 and TRBJ2-3, is KAGVTQTPRYLIKTRGQQVTLSCSPISGHRSVSWYQQTPGQGLQFLFEYFSETQRNKGNFPGRFSGRQFSNSRSEMNVSTLELGDSALYLCARSFTTDTQYFGPGTRLTVL.

The chain links TRBV4-3 to TRBJ2-1, with 11 nucleotides matching TRBD2. V was clipped by 1 base and J by 3 bases; unmatched bases: 2. The CDR3 is made up of 16 amino acids. Germline CDR1 and CDR2: LGHNA and YSLEER. The CDR3 DNA sequence: TGCGCCAGCAGCCAAGTGGGACTAGCGGACTACAATGAGCAGTTCTTC. As protein: CASSQVGLADYNEQFF.

The chain combines TRBV7-2 with TRBJ2-3; possible D gene TRBD2, 6 bases. Germline V gene data show CDR1 as SGHTA and CDR2 as FQGNSA. The CDR3 totals 18 residues. V lost 1 base to trimming and J lost 5 bases, with 22 bases between them. The CDR3: CASSLGFTGVHSKDTQYF. In nucleotides, the CDR3 is TGTGCCAGCAGCTTAGGTTTCACGGGGGTACATTCGAAAGATACGCAGTATTTT.

CDR3 amino acids: CASSQVSGSAGYTF. The CDR3 nucleotides read TGCGCCAGCAGCCAAGTTTCAGGATCCGCTGGCTACACCTTC. This chain links TRBV4-3 with TRBJ1-2; D is uncertain. Germline-derived CDR1 and CDR2 are LGHNA and YSLEER. This CDR3 contains 14 residues. Trimming shortened V by 1 base and J by 7 bases, and 13 bases separated the two germline ends.

The chain combines TRBV20-1 with TRBJ1-1; TRBD1 agrees at 9 bases. The ends lost 2 bases at V and 5 bases at J; junction bases unmatched: 21. Germline V gives CDR1 DFQATT, CDR2 SNEGSKA (reference sequence). The CDR3 runs 19 residues. The chain's CDR3 is CSARSYPAGTGLFWTEAFF. DNA of the CDR3: TGCAGTGCTAGATCCTACCCGGCCGGGACAGGGCTATTTTGGACTGAAGCTTTCTTT.

J is TRBJ1-6 and V is TRBV10-3; the D gene is possibly TRBD1 (5 bases). The germline V gene has CDR1 ENHRY and CDR2 SYGVKD. V was clipped by 6 bases and J by 10 bases, with 19 bases between them. The CDR3 covers 15 residues. CDR3 nucleotide sequence: TGTGCCATCAGACCGGATGAGGGGTTTGCATCACCCCTCCACTTT. As protein: CAIRPDEGFASPLHF.

V usage is TRBV12-3 or TRBV12-4 and J usage is TRBJ1-2; 11 nucleotides align to TRBD1. The CDR3 loop spans 15 amino acids. V lost 7 bases to trimming and J lost 1 base; unmatched junction nucleotides: 5. The CDR3 coding sequence is TGTGCCAGCACCCCAGGGACAGGGGGTAACTATGGCTACACCTTC. The encoded protein is CASTPGTGGNYGYTF.

V gene TRBV6-2 or TRBV6-3 combines with J gene TRBJ1-5; 10 nucleotides line up with TRBD1. V lost 6 bases and J lost 5; bases outside the gene matches: 4. Germline CDR1 is MNHEY and CDR2 is SVGEGT. CDR3 length: 14 residues. CDR3 sequence reads: CASRGTGVDQPQHF. CDR3 DNA sequence: TGTGCCAGCAGGGGGACAGGGGTCGATCAGCCCCAGCATTTT.

The chain employs TRBV28 and TRBJ1-2; tentatively, D is TRBD1 (5 bases). V lost 4 bases, J lost 7 bases, and 16 bases lay in between. This CDR3 comprises 14 residues. Germline values: CDR1 MDHEN, CDR2 SYDVKM. This CDR3 reads CASSSDSYVRGYTF. The CDR3 nucleotides are TGTGCCAGCAGTTCAGACAGTTATGTACGTGGCTACACCTTC.

A few counts support this clonotype. V and J are TRBV5-4 and TRBJ2-3; no clear D gene. The germline CDR1 and CDR2 sequences are SGHNT and YYREEE (reference sequence). This CDR3 has 13 residues. V was trimmed by 6 bases and J by 4 bases, leaving 12 bases between them. The CDR3 here is CASTPRSADTQYF. CDR3 nucleotide sequence: TGTGCCAGCACCCCCCGGAGTGCAGATACGCAGTATTTT.

This chain uses TRBV28 with TRBJ1-6; TRBD1 is a possible D gene (5 bases). Germline V gene data show CDR1 as MDHEN and CDR2 as SYDVKM. The CDR3 has 14 residues. The ends were cut back, 6 bases at V and 13 bases at J, with 19 bases in the middle. The CDR3 here is CASSLLQGPGPLHF. The CDR3 DNA follows: TGTGCCAGCAGCTTACTCCAAGGACCAGGGCCCCTCCACTTT. Full variable domain (outside the CDR3, taken from reference TRBV28 and TRBJ1-6): DVKVTQSSRYLVKRTGEKVFLECVQDMDHENMFWYRQDPGLGLRLIYFSYDVKMKEKGDIPEGYSVSREKKERFSLILESASTNQTSMYLCASSLLQGPGPLHFGNGTRLTVT.

The J gene is TRBJ1-2, the V gene TRBV7-2; D is ambiguous. The CDR3 is 13 residues long. Germline V lookup: CDR1 SGHTA, CDR2 FQGNSA. Trimming stripped 1 base from V and 7 bases from J, with 10 bases between. This CDR3 reads CASSLGGRPGYTF. The CDR3 DNA follows: TGTGCCAGCAGCTTAGGAGGTCGGCCTGGCTACACCTTC.

The rearrangement links TRBV7-9 to TRBJ1-1, with a possible D match to TRBD1 (5 bases). V was pared by 5 bases and J by 4 bases, with 17 bases between. Germline CDR1 and CDR2: SEHNR and FQNEAQ (reference sequence). There are 15 residues in the CDR3. In DNA, the CDR3 is TGTGCCAGCAGCAGAAGAGACAGTCCGGGCACTGAAGCTTTCTTT. It translates to CASSRRDSPGTEAFF.

This clonotype was observed a handful of times. The gene calls are TRBV9 and TRBJ1-2; 8 nucleotides match TRBD1. The V and J ends lost 3 bases and 1 base, in that order; junction bases with no gene match: 2. CDR1 and CDR2 from the germline V gene are SGDLS and YYNGEE. This CDR3 is 14 amino acids long. For the CDR3, the DNA is TGTGCCAGCAGCGATGGACAGGGTAACTATGGCTACACCTTC. It yields the protein CASSDGQGNYGYTF.

This chain connects TRBV20-1 to TRBJ2-6; D unclear. From germline, CDR1 is DFQATT and CDR2 SNEGSKA (reference sequence). Trimming cost V 6 bases and J 0 bases, with 6 bases left between them. The CDR3 runs to 13 residues. The CDR3, as DNA: TGCAGTGCCTTGATCTCTGGGGCCAACGTCCTGACTTTC. Protein sequence: CSALISGANVLTF.